This record looks at one TCR beta chain sequence and its context. Its matching antigen is unknown. This sample stems from a study of long-term antiretroviral therapy in people with HIV. Study-wide points: Diversity rose after ART but stayed below transplant donor controls. Viral resistance, ART adherence and therapy changes all lacked available data. Whereas controls had wider CDR3 length ranges, HIV repertoires had narrower ones.

Germline loops: CDR1 SQVTM, CDR2 ANQGSEA. V was trimmed by 1 base and J by 1 base, leaving 4 bases between them. This CDR3 has 12 amino acids. Running of the v3.0 immunoSEQ assay took place at survey level. The target of sequencing was roughly 35,000-55,000 T-cell genomes per sample. Here immunoSEQ multiplex PCR was the method, and the copy in TCRdb shows in-frame clones only, minus some. The profile shows tens of thousands of clones, approximately 79% of them singletons. The chain uses TRBV29-1 and TRBJ1-2; D is undetermined. This sample comprised unsorted PBMCs, obtained less than 1.8 years before starting antiretroviral therapy. The receptor comes from a woman in her thirties or forties with HIV. CDR3 sequence reads: CSVEGNNYGYTF. In nucleotides, the CDR3 is TGCAGCGTTGAAGGCAATAACTATGGCTACACCTTC.